These 31 T cell receptor beta chains were sequenced from one sample in a study of cytomegalovirus exposure and HLA in healthy donors. A multiplex PCR was run with 60 Vbeta primers and 13 Jbeta primers. Data came from immunoSEQ multiplex PCR; TCRdb stores just in-frame clones and leaves some out. The sample includes 140,000 to 150,000 clones, approximately 70% of them seen just once. The sequencing input was PBMCs. The receptors were gathered from a woman aged 60 to 75 in good health and CMV-seronegative.

Written as DNA, the CDR3 is TGTGCCAGCAGCGCCAGCGGGGGCTCCTACAATGAGCAGTTCTTC. This sequence encodes CASSASGGSYNEQFF. The chain carries TRBV6-5 and TRBJ2-1; TRBD2 matches 8 bases. Germline V CDR1 and CDR2: MNHEY, SVGAGI. The V and J ends lost 6 bases and 0 bases, in that order; junction bases with no gene match: 4. The length of the CDR3 is 15 residues.

This clone has more than one count but fewer than ten. The chain is built from TRBV9 and TRBJ2-3; 10 bases are a match to TRBD2. V trimming: 0 bases; J trimming: 3 bases; junction bases outside the gene matches: 7. Germline V gene lookup returns CDR1 SGDLS and CDR2 YYNGEE. This CDR3 has 17 residues. The CDR3 loop is CASSVESGGAATDTQYF. As DNA, the CDR3 is TGTGCCAGCAGCGTAGAAAGCGGGGGGGCCGCGACAGATACGCAGTATTTT.

The V gene is TRBV5-1, the J gene TRBJ1-1; D gene ambiguous. The germline V gene has CDR1 SGHRS and CDR2 YFSETQ. V was cut by 0 bases and J by 4 bases, with 16 bases left in between. The CDR3 length is 16 residues. The CDR3 loop is CASSLALSGPGTEAFF. CDR3 DNA: TGCGCCAGCAGCTTGGCCCTGTCGGGTCCGGGCACTGAAGCTTTCTTT.

The V and J genes are TRBV11-2 and TRBJ1-2; no clear D. The CDR3 extends over 16 amino acids. The V end lost 6 bases, the J end lost 7 bases, and 24 bases lay between the germline ends. In germline, CDR1 is SGHAT, CDR2 FQNNGV. The CDR3 region is CASREGGMTRLLGYTF. Written as DNA, the CDR3 is TGTGCCAGCAGAGAGGGAGGAATGACGCGGCTACTTGGCTACACCTTC. Complete variable domain (other parts from reference TRBV11-2 and TRBJ1-2): EAGVAQSPRYKIIEKRQSVAFWCNPISGHATLYWYQQILGQGPKLLIQFQNNGVVDDSQLPKDRFSAERLKGVDSTLKIQPAKLEDSAVYLCASREGGMTRLLGYTFGSGTRLTVV.

In this sample, this clone turned up once. V gene TRBV9 combines with J gene TRBJ2-5; 7 bases agree with TRBD2. The length of the CDR3 is 15 residues. The V gene's germline CDR1 is SGDLS and CDR2 YYNGEE. V lost 2 bases to trimming and J lost 3 bases; unmatched junction nucleotides: 7. CDR3 DNA: TGTGCCAGCAGCGTTTCAGCGGGGCGAGAAGAGACCCAGTACTTC. Translating it yields CASSVSAGREETQYF.

The gene calls are TRBV6-1 and TRBJ1-2; TRBD1 is a possible D gene (6 bases). The ends were cut back, 6 bases at V and 5 bases at J, with 13 bases in the middle. The CDR3 totals 13 residues. Per the germline V gene, CDR1 is MNHNS and CDR2 is SASEGT. Here the CDR3 reads CASSHGQRYGYTF. The CDR3 DNA sequence: TGTGCCAGCAGCCACGGACAGAGGTATGGCTACACCTTC.

V and J are TRBV27 and TRBJ2-1; D perhaps matches TRBD1 (6 bases). Germline V gene data show CDR1 as MNHEY and CDR2 as SMNVEV (reference sequence). There are 12 residues in the CDR3. Trimming stripped 1 base from V and 10 bases from J, with 8 bases between. The DNA of the CDR3 is TGTGCCAGCAGTTTATGGGGGCAAGAGCAGTTCTTC. The encoded protein is CASSLWGQEQFF.

This sequence joins TRBV9 and TRBJ1-2; TRBD1 agrees at 10 bases. The length of the CDR3 is 15 residues. V lost 3 bases to trimming and J lost 6 bases; unmatched junction nucleotides: 8. Germline V gives CDR1 SGDLS, CDR2 YYNGEE. The CDR3 protein is CASSGTGTGADGYTF. As DNA, the CDR3 is TGTGCCAGCAGCGGCACCGGGACAGGGGCGGATGGCTACACCTTC.

The chain combines TRBV9 with TRBJ2-2; no reliable D call. V gave up 3 bases and J gave up 0 bases, with 12 bases separating them. The CDR3 runs to 16 residues. The germline V gene has CDR1 SGDLS and CDR2 YYNGEE. This CDR3 reads CASSAAGRANTGELFF. The DNA of the CDR3 is TGTGCCAGCAGCGCCGCAGGCAGAGCGAACACCGGGGAGCTGTTTTTT.

The chain has TRBV5-1 and TRBJ1-1; TRBD1 agrees at 7 bases. Germline V lookup: CDR1 SGHRS, CDR2 YFSETQ. With 4 bases clipped from V and 2 bases from J, the junction kept 17 bases outside the gene matches. The CDR3 is 18 residues long. In nucleotides, the CDR3 is TGCGCCAGCAGCGACGGACCCCGCTACAGGGGAGCTAACACTGAAGCTTTCTTT. Protein sequence: CASSDGPRYRGANTEAFF.

The chain recombines TRBV27 with TRBJ2-7; D is possibly TRBD1 (6 bases). The CDR3 spans 15 residues. Deletions cut 0 bases from V and 3 bases from J, with 12 bases between. Germline CDR1 and CDR2: MNHEY and SMNVEV (reference sequence). CDR3 amino acids: CASSLSPQGHYEQYF. In DNA form, the CDR3 reads TGTGCCAGCAGTTTATCGCCACAGGGCCACTACGAGCAGTACTTC.

The CDR3 nucleotides are TGCGCCAGCAGCCAAGAGTGGCGGGGACTCACAGATACGCAGTATTTT. Protein sequence: CASSQEWRGLTDTQYF. This sequence joins TRBV4-3 and TRBJ2-3; D may be TRBD2 (6 bases). Germline CDR1 and CDR2: LGHNA and YSLEER. V was shortened by 0 bases and J by 2 bases, with 12 bases between the two germline ends. The CDR3 totals 16 residues.

This clone was counted once. This sequence joins TRBV7-9 and TRBJ2-5; the match to TRBD2 covers 8 bases. J lost 5 bases, V lost 5 bases, and 7 bases had no gene match. Germline V lookup: CDR1 SEHNR, CDR2 FQNEAQ (reference sequence). CDR3 size: 14 residues. The CDR3 region has the DNA TGTGCCAGCAGCCGAAGCGGGGGTGGGGAGACCCAGTACTTC. It encodes CASSRSGGGETQYF.

This clone turned up a few times. The chain combines TRBV6-6 with TRBJ2-7, with 9 bases aligning to TRBD1. Trimming took 5 bases from V and 5 from J; bases not matched to a gene: 4. CDR3 length equals 13 residues. Germline CDR1 MNHNY, CDR2 SVGAGI (reference sequence). CDR3: CASSRDRVHEQYF. Written as DNA, the CDR3 is TGTGCCAGCAGTCGGGACAGGGTCCACGAGCAGTACTTC.

In its sample, this clone was seen once. The chain is built from TRBV10-3 and TRBJ2-3; 7 bases are a match to TRBD2. Trimming at V came to 8 bases and at J to 2 bases, leaving 4 bases not matched to a gene. In germline, CDR1 is ENHRY, CDR2 SYGVKD. CDR3 length: 13 amino acids. CDR3 DNA sequence: TGTGCCATCGCCGCGGGAGACACAGATACGCAGTATTTT. The encoded protein is CAIAAGDTDTQYF.

In its sample, this clone was seen a few times. The chain recombines TRBV27 with TRBJ2-1, with a weak D call TRBD2 (6 bases). Germline V CDR1 and CDR2: MNHEY, SMNVEV (reference sequence). The CDR3 consists of 21 residues. Trimming cost V 6 bases and J 5 bases, with 35 bases left between them. Here the CDR3 DNA reads TGTGCCAGCAGCATTGACTTTGTTCGCCATAGCTTGGGGGGTCAAAACAATGAGCAGTTCTTC. Protein product: CASSIDFVRHSLGGQNNEQFF.

The genes are TRBV5-6 and TRBJ1-5; D gene uncertain. The CDR3 length is 15 residues. Trimming pared 1 base from V and 0 bases from J, leaving 8 bases between. Germline CDR1 is SGHDT and CDR2 is YYEEEE. CDR3 DNA: TGTGCCAGCAGCTTGTTCCTTTTTAGCAATCAGCCCCAGCATTTT. It specifies CASSLFLFSNQPQHF.

The rearrangement joins TRBV27 to TRBJ2-5, with unresolved D. V was pared by 0 bases and J by 3 bases, with 11 bases between. CDR1 is MNHEY, CDR2 SMNVEV, per germline (reference sequence). This CDR3 is built from 15 residues. The CDR3 DNA is TGTGCCAGCAGTTTATCCCACACCCTCAAAGAGACCCAGTACTTC. It is translated as CASSLSHTLKETQYF.

In this sample, this clone turned up a few times. This chain links TRBV9 with TRBJ1-3; TRBD1 matches at 9 bases. CDR3 size: 17 residues. Germline V gives CDR1 SGDLS, CDR2 YYNGEE. Losses at the gene ends were 0 bases for V and 0 bases for J; bases not matched to a gene: 4. The CDR3 DNA is TGTGCCAGCAGCGTAGGGGGGACAGGGCTCTCTGGAAACACCATATATTTT. Protein product: CASSVGGTGLSGNTIYF.

The CDR3 sequence: CASSRLAGSVGELFF. The CDR3 DNA sequence: TGCGCCAGCAGCAGACTAGCGGGATCCGTGGGGGAGCTGTTTTTT. The rearrangement uses TRBV5-1 and TRBJ2-2, with 11 bases that match TRBD2. Germline V gene sequence: CDR1 SGHRS, CDR2 YFSETQ. Losses at the gene ends were 4 bases for V and 8 bases for J; bases not matched to a gene: 7. The CDR3 has 15 residues.

The chain couples TRBV5-1 to TRBJ1-4; 10 nucleotides line up with TRBD1. Germline CDR1 reads SGHRS; CDR2 reads YFSETQ. This CDR3 is built from 16 residues. V shed 4 bases, J shed 0 bases, and the junction held 3 bases outside the gene matches. The CDR3 sequence: CASSVGTGATNEKLFF. CDR3 nucleotides: TGCGCCAGCAGCGTCGGGACAGGGGCAACTAATGAAAAACTGTTTTTT.

The chain joins TRBV11-3 to TRBJ2-2; 8 bases align to TRBD1. Germline trimming cut 5 bases from V and 7 bases from J; bases unmatched to any gene: 3. Looked up from germline, CDR1 is SGHNT and CDR2 is YENEEA. This CDR3 region has 13 residues. The CDR3, as DNA: TGTGCCAGCAGCGGACAGGGTCGCGGGGAGCTGTTTTTT. Amino acid sequence: CASSGQGRGELFF.

The V and J genes are TRBV7-2 and TRBJ1-4; D perhaps matches TRBD1 (6 bases). Trimming took 1 base from V and 7 from J, leaving 13 bases between them. This CDR3 contains 15 residues. Germline V gives CDR1 SGHTA, CDR2 FQGNSA. CDR3 in DNA: TGTGCCAGCAGCTTAGTCAGCAGGGGTAGTGAAAAACTGTTTTTT. Amino acids: CASSLVSRGSEKLFF.

V and J are TRBV18 and TRBJ1-2; 7 nucleotides align to TRBD1. With V trimmed by 2 bases and J by 8 bases, 14 bases remained unmatched. The CDR3 sequence is 16 residues long. The germline CDR1 and CDR2 sequences are KGHSH and LQKENI. CDR3 loop: CASSPMQGGATRGYTF. CDR3 DNA sequence: TGTGCCAGCTCACCAATGCAGGGGGGCGCAACAAGGGGCTACACCTTC.

This chain connects TRBV4-3 to TRBJ2-3; 12 bases are a match to TRBD2. There are 16 residues in the CDR3. V dropped 1 base and J dropped 3; count of bases not matched to a gene: 2. Germline V gives CDR1 LGHNA, CDR2 YSLEER. CDR3 region: CASSQAGTSGTDTQYF. In DNA form, the CDR3 reads TGCGCCAGCAGCCAAGCCGGGACTAGCGGGACAGATACGCAGTATTTT.

The chain combines TRBV11-3 with TRBJ2-7, with 7 bases fitting TRBD2. The CDR3 spans 15 residues. J lost 1 base, V lost 1 base, and 4 bases had no gene match. In germline, CDR1 is SGHNT, CDR2 YENEEA. In nucleotides, the CDR3 is TGTGCCAGCAGCTTAGGCGGGAGTTTTTCCTACGAGCAGTACTTC. Residues: CASSLGGSFSYEQYF.

V and J are TRBV10-2 and TRBJ1-2; 10 bases map to TRBD1. With V trimmed by 4 bases and J by 1 base, 0 bases remained unmatched. The CDR3 runs 14 residues. Germline V lookup: CDR1 WSHSY, CDR2 SAAADI. The CDR3 DNA reads as TGCGCCAGCAGTGGGACAGGGGGTAACTATGGCTACACCTTC. This translates into CASSGTGGNYGYTF.

To note about this clone: The conserved phenylalanine or tryptophan is not found at the CDR3 terminus, so this likely reflects a read error. V usage is TRBV5-6 and J usage is TRBJ1-1; the match to TRBD1 covers 8 bases. There are 16 residues in the CDR3. CDR1 is SGHDT and CDR2 is YYEEEE in the germline V gene. Losses at the gene ends were 3 bases for V and 3 bases for J; bases not matched to a gene: 10. As DNA, the CDR3 is TGTGCCAGCAGCTCAAACAGGGGGTCGAGGGACACTGAAGCTTTCTTG. Translated: CASSSNRGSRDTEAFL.

The chain is built from TRBV7-2 and TRBJ2-3; TRBD1 is a possible D gene (6 bases). Germline-derived CDR1 and CDR2 are SGHTA and FQGNSA. The CDR3 has 12 residues. The V gene lost 5 bases and the J gene lost 5 bases, with 8 bases spanning the gap. This CDR3 reads CASSPGVDTQYF. CDR3 nucleotide sequence: TGTGCCAGCAGCCCAGGGGTAGATACGCAGTATTTT.

This rearrangement joins TRBV6-5 to TRBJ2-7; 8 nucleotides match TRBD2. The CDR3 loop spans 16 amino acids. Germline-derived CDR1 and CDR2 are MNHEY and SVGAGI. V trimming: 2 bases; J trimming: 1 base; junction bases outside the gene matches: 7. Here the CDR3 reads CASSYRAGGLSYEQYF. In nucleotides, the CDR3 is TGTGCCAGCAGTTACCGGGCGGGAGGATTATCCTACGAGCAGTACTTC.

V usage is TRBV5-6 and J usage is TRBJ1-1, with D perhaps matching TRBD1 (5 bases). Trimming cost V 4 bases and J 0 bases, with 13 bases left between them. This CDR3 has 15 amino acids. The germline V gene encodes CDR1 SGHDT and CDR2 YYEEEE. CDR3 nucleotides: TGTGCCAGCAGCCTTCGTAGGGGATTGAACACTGAAGCTTTCTTT. Translated, it gives CASSLRRGLNTEAFF.